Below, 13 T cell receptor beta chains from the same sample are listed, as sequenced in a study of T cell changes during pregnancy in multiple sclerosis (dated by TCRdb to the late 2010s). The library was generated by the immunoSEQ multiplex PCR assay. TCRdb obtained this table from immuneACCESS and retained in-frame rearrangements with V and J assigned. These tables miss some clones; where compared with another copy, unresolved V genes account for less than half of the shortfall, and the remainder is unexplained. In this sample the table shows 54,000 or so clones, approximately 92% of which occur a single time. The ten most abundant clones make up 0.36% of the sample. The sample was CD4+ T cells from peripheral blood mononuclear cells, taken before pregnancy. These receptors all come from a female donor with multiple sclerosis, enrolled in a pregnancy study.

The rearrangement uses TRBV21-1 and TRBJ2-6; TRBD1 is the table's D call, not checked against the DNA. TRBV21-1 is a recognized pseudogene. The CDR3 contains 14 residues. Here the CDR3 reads CASLLRAGANVLTF. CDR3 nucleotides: TGTGCCAGCTTGCTCAGGGCCGGGGCCAACGTCCTGACTTTC.

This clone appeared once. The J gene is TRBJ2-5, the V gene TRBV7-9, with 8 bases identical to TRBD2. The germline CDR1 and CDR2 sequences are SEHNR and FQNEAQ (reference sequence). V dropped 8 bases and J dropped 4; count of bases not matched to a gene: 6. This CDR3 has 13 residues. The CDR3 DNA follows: TGTGCCAGCGCCGCCGGGAGGGTAGAGACCCAGTACTTC. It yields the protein CASAAGRVETQYF.

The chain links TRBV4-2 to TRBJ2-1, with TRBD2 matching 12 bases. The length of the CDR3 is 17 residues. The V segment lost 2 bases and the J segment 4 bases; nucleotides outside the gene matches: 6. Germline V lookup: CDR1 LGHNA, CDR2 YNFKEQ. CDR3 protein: CASSQRETSGSYNEQFF. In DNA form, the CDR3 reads TGTGCCAGCAGCCAAAGGGAGACTAGCGGGAGTTACAATGAGCAGTTCTTC.

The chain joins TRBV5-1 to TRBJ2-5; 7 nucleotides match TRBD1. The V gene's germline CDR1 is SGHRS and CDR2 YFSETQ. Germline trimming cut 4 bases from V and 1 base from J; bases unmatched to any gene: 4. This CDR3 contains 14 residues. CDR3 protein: CASSPDRAQETQYF. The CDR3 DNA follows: TGCGCCAGCAGCCCTGACAGGGCCCAAGAGACCCAGTACTTC.

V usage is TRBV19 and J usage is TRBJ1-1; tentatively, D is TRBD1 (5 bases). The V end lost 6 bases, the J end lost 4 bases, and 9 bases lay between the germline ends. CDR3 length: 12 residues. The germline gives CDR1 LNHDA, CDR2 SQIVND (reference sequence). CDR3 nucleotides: TGTGCCAGTAGAAGGGGAGGCACTGAAGCTTTCTTT. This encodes CASRRGGTEAFF. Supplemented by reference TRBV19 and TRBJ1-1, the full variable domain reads DGGITQSPKYLFRKEGQNVTLSCEQNLNHDAMYWYRQDPGQGLRLIYYSQIVNDFQKGDIAEGYSVSREKKESFPLTVTSAQKNPTAFYLCASRRGGTEAFFGQGTRLTVV.

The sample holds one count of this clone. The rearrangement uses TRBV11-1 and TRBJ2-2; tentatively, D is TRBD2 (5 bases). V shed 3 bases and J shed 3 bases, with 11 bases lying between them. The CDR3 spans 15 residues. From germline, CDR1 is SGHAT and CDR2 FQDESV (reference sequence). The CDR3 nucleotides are TGTGCCAGCAGCTTTGGCGGGTACCACACCGGGGAGCTGTTTTTT. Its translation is CASSFGGYHTGELFF.

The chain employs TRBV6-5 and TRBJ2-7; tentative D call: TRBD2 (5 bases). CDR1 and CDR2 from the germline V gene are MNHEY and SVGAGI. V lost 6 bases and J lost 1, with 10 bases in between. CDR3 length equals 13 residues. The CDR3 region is CASSLGSSYEQYF. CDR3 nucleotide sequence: TGTGCCAGCAGCTTAGGGAGTTCCTACGAGCAGTACTTC.

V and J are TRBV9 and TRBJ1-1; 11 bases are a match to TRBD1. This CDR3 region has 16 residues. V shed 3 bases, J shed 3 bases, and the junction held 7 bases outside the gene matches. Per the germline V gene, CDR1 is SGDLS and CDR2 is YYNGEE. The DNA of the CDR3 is TGTGCCAGCAGCGCTGGGACAGGGGGTATGGACACTGAAGCTTTCTTT. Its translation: CASSAGTGGMDTEAFF.

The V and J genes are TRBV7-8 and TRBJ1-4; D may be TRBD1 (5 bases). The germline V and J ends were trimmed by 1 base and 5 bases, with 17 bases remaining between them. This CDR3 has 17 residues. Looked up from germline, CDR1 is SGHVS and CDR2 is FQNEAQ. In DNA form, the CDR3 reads TGTGCCAGCAGCTTAGGGGTACGACGGACAAGGAATGAAAAACTGTTTTTT. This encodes CASSLGVRRTRNEKLFF.

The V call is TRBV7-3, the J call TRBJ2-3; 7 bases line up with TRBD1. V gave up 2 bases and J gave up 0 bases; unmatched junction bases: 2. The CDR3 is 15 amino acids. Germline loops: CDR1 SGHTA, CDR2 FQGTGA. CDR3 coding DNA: TGTGCCAGCAGCTTATGGGACAGAAGCACAGATACGCAGTATTTT. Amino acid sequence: CASSLWDRSTDTQYF.

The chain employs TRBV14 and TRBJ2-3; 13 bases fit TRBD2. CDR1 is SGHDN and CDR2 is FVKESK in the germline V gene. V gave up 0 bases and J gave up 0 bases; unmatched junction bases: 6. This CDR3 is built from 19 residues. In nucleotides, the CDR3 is TGTGCCAGCAGCCAAGATGCGGGACTAGCGGGGCTTAGCACAGATACGCAGTATTTT. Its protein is CASSQDAGLAGLSTDTQYF.

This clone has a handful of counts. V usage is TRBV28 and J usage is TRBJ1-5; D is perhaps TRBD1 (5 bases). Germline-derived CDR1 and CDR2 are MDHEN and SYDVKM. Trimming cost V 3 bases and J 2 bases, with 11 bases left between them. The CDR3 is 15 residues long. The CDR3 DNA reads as TGTGCCAGCAGTTTTTCAGGAGGGGGCAATCAGCCCCAGCATTTT. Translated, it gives CASSFSGGGNQPQHF.

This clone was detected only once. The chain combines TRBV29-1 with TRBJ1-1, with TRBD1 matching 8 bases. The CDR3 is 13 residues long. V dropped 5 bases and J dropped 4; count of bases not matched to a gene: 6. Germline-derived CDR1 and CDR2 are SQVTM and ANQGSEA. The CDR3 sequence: CSVKQGAGTEAFF. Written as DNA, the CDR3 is TGCAGCGTTAAGCAGGGGGCCGGCACTGAAGCTTTCTTT.